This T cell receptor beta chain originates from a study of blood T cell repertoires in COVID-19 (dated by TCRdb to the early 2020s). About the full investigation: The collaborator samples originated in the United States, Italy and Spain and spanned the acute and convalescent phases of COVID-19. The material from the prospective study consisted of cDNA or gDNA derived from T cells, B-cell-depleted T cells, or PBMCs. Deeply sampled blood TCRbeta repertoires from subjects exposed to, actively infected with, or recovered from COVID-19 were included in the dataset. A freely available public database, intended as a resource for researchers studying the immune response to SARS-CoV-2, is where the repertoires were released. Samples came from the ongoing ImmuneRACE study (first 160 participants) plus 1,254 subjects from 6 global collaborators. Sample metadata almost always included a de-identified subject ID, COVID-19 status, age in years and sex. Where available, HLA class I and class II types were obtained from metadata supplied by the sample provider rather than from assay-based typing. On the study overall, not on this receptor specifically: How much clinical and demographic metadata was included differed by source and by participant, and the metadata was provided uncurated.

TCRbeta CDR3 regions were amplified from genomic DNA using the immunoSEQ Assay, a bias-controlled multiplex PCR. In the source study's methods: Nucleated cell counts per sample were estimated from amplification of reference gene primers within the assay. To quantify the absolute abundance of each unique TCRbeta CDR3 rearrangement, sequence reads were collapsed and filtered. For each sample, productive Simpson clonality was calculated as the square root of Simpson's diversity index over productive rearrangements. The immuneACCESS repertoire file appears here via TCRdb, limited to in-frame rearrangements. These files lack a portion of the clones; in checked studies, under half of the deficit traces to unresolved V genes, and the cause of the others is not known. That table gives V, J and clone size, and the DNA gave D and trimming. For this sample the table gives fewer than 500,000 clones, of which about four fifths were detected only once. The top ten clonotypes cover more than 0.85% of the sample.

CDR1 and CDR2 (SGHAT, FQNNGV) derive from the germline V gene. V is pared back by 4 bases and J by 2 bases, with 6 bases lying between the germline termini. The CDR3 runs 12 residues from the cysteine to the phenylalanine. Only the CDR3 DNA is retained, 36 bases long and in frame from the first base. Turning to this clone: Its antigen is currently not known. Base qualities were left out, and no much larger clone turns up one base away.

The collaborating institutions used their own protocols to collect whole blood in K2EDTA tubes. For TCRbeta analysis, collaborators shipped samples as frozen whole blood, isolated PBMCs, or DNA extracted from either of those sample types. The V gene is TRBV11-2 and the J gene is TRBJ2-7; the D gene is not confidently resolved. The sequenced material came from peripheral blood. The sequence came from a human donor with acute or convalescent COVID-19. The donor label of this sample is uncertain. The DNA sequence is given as TGTGCCAGCAGCTCCCGTACCTACGAGCAGTACTTC. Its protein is CASSSRTYEQYF.